This T cell receptor beta chain originates from a study of vaccination and CD4 T cells after COVID-19. Turning to the study itself: There were six male and four female convalescents, and two of them were Hispanic.

Cultured CD4+ T cell DNA underwent sequencing with the Oncomine TCR Beta short-read assay. TCRdb itself ran the PCR reads through MiXCR, one entry per CDR3 protein. The repertoire consists of 20,000 to 30,000 distinct CDR3 sequences, with approximately 44% occurring once and the leading ten covering about 11%. The V end was cut by 5 bases, the J end by 5 bases, with 22 bases between. The CDR3 covers 18 residues. CDR1 is SEHNR, CDR2 FQNEAQ, per germline (reference sequence). This clonotype was seen more than once but under ten times. Its antigen is not known. Noted treatment: approximately nine-day PBMC culture with coronavirus spike peptide pools or control peptides (ViraFEST assay). ViraFEST used peptide pools to expand antigen-specific T cells and subsequently sequenced their TCRs. Convalescent patients tested SARS-CoV-2 PCR positive from March to December 2020, before Alpha, Beta and Delta emerged.

The chain links TRBV7-9 to TRBJ1-6; D is unresolved. The source of this sequence is a human donor who had recovered from COVID-19. Specimen: CD4+ T cells from blood, cultured in vitro. The CDR3 here is CASSRRDSAPLDNSPLHF. DNA for the CDR3: TGTGCCAGCAGCCGACGGGATTCGGCCCCCCTCGATAATTCACCCCTCCACTTT. The whole variable domain, remainder taken from reference TRBV7-9 and TRBJ1-6, is DTGVSQNPRHKITKRGQNVTFRCDPISEHNRLYWYRQTLGQGPEFLTYFQNEAQLEKSRLLSDRFSAERPKGSFSTLEIQRTEQGDSAMYLCASSRRDSAPLDNSPLHFGNGTRLTVT.